The 10 T cell receptor beta chains below come from one sample, sequenced in a study of blood T cell repertoires in COVID-19. Sequenced by immunoSEQ multiplex PCR; TCRdb stores in-frame clones only, minus some. The sample yields a few hundred thousand clones, approximately 83% seen once. The sequencing input was PBMCs or T cells enriched from blood (not recorded which). These TCRs come from a man between 25 and 39 years old who had recovered from COVID-19.

V usage is TRBV11-3 and J usage is TRBJ2-7; 9 bases are a match to TRBD1. Germline V lookup: CDR1 SGHNT, CDR2 YENEEA. This CDR3 has 13 amino acids. The V and J ends lost 5 bases and 4 bases, in that order; junction bases with no gene match: 3. The CDR3 DNA follows: TGTGCCAGCAGCCTACAGGGGGCTTACGAGCAGTACTTC. Its translation: CASSLQGAYEQYF.

The J gene is TRBJ2-3, the V gene TRBV2; D is unresolved. Trimming removed 3 bases at V and 5 bases at J, with 9 bases between. The CDR3 is made up of 13 amino acids. Looked up from germline, CDR1 is SNHLY and CDR2 is FYNNEI. In nucleotides, the CDR3 is TGTGCCAGCAGTGATGATAGCCGAGATACGCAGTATTTT. Protein product: CASSDDSRDTQYF.

This chain links TRBV19 with TRBJ1-2, with TRBD1 matching over 7 bases. The CDR3 consists of 14 residues. Germline V gives CDR1 LNHDA, CDR2 SQIVND (reference sequence). V was clipped by 1 base and J by 6 bases; unmatched bases: 5. In DNA, the CDR3 is TGTGCCAGTAGTATAGGCGGGACAGTAGATGGCTACACCTTC. Translating it yields CASSIGGTVDGYTF.

This clone was counted only a few times. Different DNA sequences within this sample yield the same CDR3. The chain joins TRBV6-4 to TRBJ1-2; 8 bases map to TRBD1. CDR1 and CDR2 (germline): MRHNA, SNTAGT. This CDR3 has 14 residues. V dropped 3 bases and J dropped 8; count of bases not matched to a gene: 8. CDR3 nucleotides: TGTGCCAGCAGTGAAGGGGCAGGGGGCTACGGCTACACCTTC. This gives the protein CASSEGAGGYGYTF.

The V and J genes are TRBV6-6 and TRBJ1-1, with D possibly being TRBD1 (5 bases). Per germline, CDR1 MNHNY and CDR2 SVGAGI (reference sequence). The CDR3 loop spans 14 amino acids. V was clipped by 6 bases and J by 1 base, with 12 bases between them. Written as DNA, the CDR3 is TGTGCCAGCAGACCAGGGCTTCGGAACACTGAAGCTTTCTTT. Protein product: CASRPGLRNTEAFF.

The V call is TRBV10-3, the J call TRBJ2-1, with 8 nucleotides matching TRBD1. The germline V gene encodes CDR1 ENHRY and CDR2 SYGVKD. CDR3 size: 16 residues. J was trimmed by 5 bases and V by 2 bases; bases with no gene match: 8. The CDR3 DNA follows: TGTGCCATCAGTGAGAGGGCGGGACAGGCGAACAATGAGCAGTTCTTC. Amino acids: CAISERAGQANNEQFF.

The rearrangement links TRBV29-1 to TRBJ1-1; no clear D gene. The CDR3 consists of 13 residues. Per the germline V gene, CDR1 is SQVTM and CDR2 is ANQGSEA. V lost 7 bases and J lost 3, with 15 bases in between. DNA of the CDR3: TGCAGCGCTGTGACTTCCCAAGACACTGAAGCTTTCTTT. This sequence encodes CSAVTSQDTEAFF.

V is TRBV19 and J is TRBJ1-1, with 11 bases that match TRBD1. V gave up 5 bases and J gave up 3 bases; unmatched junction bases: 8. The CDR3 has 16 residues. Germline CDR1 reads LNHDA; CDR2 reads SQIVND (reference sequence). The CDR3, as DNA: TGTGCCAGTAGTCCATGGAGGGACAGGGGGGACACTGAAGCTTTCTTT. Translated: CASSPWRDRGDTEAFF.

The chain links TRBV5-5 to TRBJ1-6; D is perhaps TRBD1 (6 bases). With 4 bases removed from V and 6 bases from J, the gap between germline ends came to 11 bases. This CDR3 has 14 residues. Germline CDR1 is SGHKS and CDR2 is YYEKEE (reference sequence). The CDR3 here is CASSPWGLNSPLHF. In nucleotides, the CDR3 is TGTGCCAGCAGCCCCTGGGGGCTTAATTCACCCCTCCACTTT.

This chain uses TRBV4-3 with TRBJ2-5; D unresolved. Germline assignment: CDR1 LGHNA and CDR2 YSLEER. The CDR3 totals 14 residues. The ends were cut back, 1 base at V and 3 bases at J, with 9 bases in the middle. The CDR3 sequence is CASSQGYAKETQYF. CDR3 coding DNA: TGCGCCAGCAGCCAAGGGTATGCGAAAGAGACCCAGTACTTC.